This TCR beta chain was recorded in a study of T cells in Graves' hyperthyroidism and ophthalmopathy. Clinical symptoms, serum thyroxine and TRAb, thyroid ultrasound and orbital computed tomography were used for the diagnoses. There were TCR beta CDR3 regions amplified from RNA transcripts. In the first-round RT-PCR of the TCR CDR3, the HTBI primer set was used. TCRdb re-analysed the multiplex PCR reads in MiXCR, keeping a single row per CDR3 protein. The data show around 350,000 distinct CDR3 sequences, with approximately 17% seen just once and more than 30% held by the top ten. Ten or more counts support this clonotype. What it binds is unknown. General study findings and limits: Before onset, ophthalmopathy was predicted by the model a median approximately 6.5 months earlier.

The CDR3 is 14 amino acids. V was clipped by 5 bases and J by 8 bases, with 18 bases between them. CDR1 and CDR2 from the germline V gene are MNHNS and SASEGT. The sequenced material came from blood. This chain uses TRBV6-1 with TRBJ1-2; D is perhaps TRBD1 (6 bases). The source of this sequence is a woman aged 25 to 39 with Graves' hyperthyroidism that later progressed to Graves' ophthalmopathy. CDR3 nucleotide sequence: TGTGCCAGCAGTTACGTACAGGGCCGTGGGGGCTACACCTTC. This encodes CASSYVQGRGGYTF.